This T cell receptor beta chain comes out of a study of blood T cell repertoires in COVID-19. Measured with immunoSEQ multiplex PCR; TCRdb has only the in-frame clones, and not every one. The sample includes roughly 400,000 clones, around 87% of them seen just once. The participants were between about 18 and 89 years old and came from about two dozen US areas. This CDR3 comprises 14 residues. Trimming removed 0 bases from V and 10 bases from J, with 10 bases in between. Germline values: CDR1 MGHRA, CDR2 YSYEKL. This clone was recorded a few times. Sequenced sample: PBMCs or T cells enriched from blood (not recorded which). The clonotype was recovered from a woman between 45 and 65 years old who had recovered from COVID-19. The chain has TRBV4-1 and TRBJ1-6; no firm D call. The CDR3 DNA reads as TGCGCCAGCAGCCAAGATTCGGGAGGCTCACCCCTCCACTTT. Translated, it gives CASSQDSGGSPLHF.